This T cell receptor beta chain was sequenced in a study of CD8 T cells in Susac syndrome. The V gene's germline CDR1 is MNHNS and CDR2 SASEGT. The junction had 17 bases not matched to a gene; V was cut back by 6 bases and J by 0 bases. The length of the CDR3 is 19 residues. After extraction with the RNeasy kit, 0.5 to 1 ug of the RNA was reverse transcribed using random hexamers. It was immunoSEQ multiplex PCR that amplified TCR beta CDR3 across 54 Vbeta and 13 Jbeta. TCRdb ran MiXCR on the immunoSEQ multiplex PCR reads and lists one entry per CDR3 protein. The sample holds roughly 300,000 distinct CDR3 sequences; 85% are singletons and the top ten take about 0.11%.

The chain combines TRBV6-1 with TRBJ2-4, with 7 bases identical to TRBD1. The receptor's source is a human donor with multiple sclerosis. Sequencing input: CD8+ T cells from PBMCs. Here the CDR3 reads CASSFSPLTGTLAKNIQYF. The CDR3, as DNA: TGTGCCAGCAGCTTTTCCCCTCTGACAGGGACCCTAGCCAAAAACATTCAGTACTTC.